This TCR beta chain originates from a study of shared T cell receptors in the human thymus. CDR3 length: 14 residues. Germline CDR1 is SGHDN and CDR2 is FVKESK. With 4 bases removed from V and 3 bases from J, the gap between germline ends came to 13 bases. Measured with immunoSEQ multiplex PCR; TCRdb has only the in-frame clones, and not every one. The table lists about 660,000 clones, around 89% of them singletons. A further study also used this sample, focusing on human thymus T cells. From that report: Finnish infants who were healthy and having corrective surgery for congenital heart defects made up the donors. An apparent bias in V and J gene usage was seen in thymic and blood repertoires. Overlap was high between thymic repertoires from unrelated individuals, as reported in related research.

The sequenced sample was thymocytes. The source is a boy younger than two with a congenital heart defect. The chain has TRBV14 and TRBJ2-7; D may be TRBD2 (6 bases). In DNA form, the CDR3 reads TGTGCCAGCAGCCGGGACTCCAAACTCTACGAGCAGTACTTC. It codes for CASSRDSKLYEQYF.